These 3 T cell receptor beta chains were sequenced from one sample in a study of regulatory T cells in long-lasting Graves disease. For TCR beta, libraries came from iRepertoire HTBI primers and Arm-PCR of CDR3 regions. In TCRdb, the multiplex PCR reads were re-called with MiXCR into one record per CDR3 protein. The sample carries hundreds of thousands of distinct CDR3 sequences, about 15% recorded once. The time point was: newly diagnosed GD, antithyroid drugs for less than 3 months. Isolated PBMC RNA provided the starting material for the TCR library. This same sample was also taken into another study, of T cells in Graves' hyperthyroidism and ophthalmopathy.

Sequences were derived from peripheral blood mononuclear cells (PBMCs), sampled at new diagnosis, from a patient treated with antithyroid drugs. The receptors originated from a woman between 40 and 55 years old with Graves disease.

This clonotype has a count of ten or more. The chain is built from TRBV15 and TRBJ1-4; TRBD1 might be the D (5 bases). The CDR3 covers 15 residues. Trimming removed 0 bases at V and 8 bases at J, with 13 bases between. From germline, CDR1 is LNHNV and CDR2 YYDKDF (reference sequence). The CDR3 region is CATSRDRQGGEKLFF. The CDR3 coding sequence is TGTGCCACCAGCAGAGATCGGCAGGGAGGAGAAAAACTGTTTTTT.

The table lists this clonotype with many counts. In DNA, the CDR3 is TGTGCCAGCAGTTCGACCTTCGGGACAGGCCAAGGATTATACTTCATGAACACTGAAGCTTTCTTT. It encodes CASSSTFGTGQGLYFMNTEAFF. This rearrangement joins TRBV28 to TRBJ1-1; TRBD1 aligns across 8 bases. Trimming cost V 4 bases and J 0 bases; bases outside gene matches: 25. CDR1 is MDHEN and CDR2 is SYDVKM in the germline V gene. CDR3 length: 22 amino acids.

Ten or more counts support this clonotype. The chain joins TRBV11-3 to TRBJ2-7; D call uncertain. This CDR3 region has 14 residues. Trimming stripped 4 bases from V and 3 bases from J, with 13 bases between. CDR1 is SGHNT, CDR2 YENEEA, per germline. The CDR3 DNA is TGTGCCAGCAGCTCGGGCCGAAAACTCTACGAGCAGTACTTC. It translates to CASSSGRKLYEQYF.